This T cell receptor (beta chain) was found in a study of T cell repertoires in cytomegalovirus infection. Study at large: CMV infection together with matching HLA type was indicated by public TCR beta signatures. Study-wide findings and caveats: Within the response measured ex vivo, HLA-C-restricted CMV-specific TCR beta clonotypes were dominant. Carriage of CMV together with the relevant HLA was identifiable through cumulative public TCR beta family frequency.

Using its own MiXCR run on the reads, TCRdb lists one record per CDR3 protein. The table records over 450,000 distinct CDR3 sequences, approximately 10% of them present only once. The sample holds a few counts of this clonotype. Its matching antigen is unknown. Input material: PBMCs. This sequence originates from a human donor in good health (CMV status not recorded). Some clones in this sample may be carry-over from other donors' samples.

The CDR3 is CASSLKGSQPQHF. CDR3 DNA sequence: TGTGCCAGCAGCTTAAAGGGGAGTCAGCCCCAGCATTTT. The chain links TRBV7-9 to TRBJ1-5; maybe TRBD1 (5 bases). The germline V and J ends were trimmed by 2 bases and 6 bases, with 8 bases remaining between them. This CDR3 spans 13 amino acids. The V gene's germline CDR1 is SEHNR and CDR2 FQNEAQ (reference sequence). The entire variable domain, with the rest obtained from reference TRBV7-9 and TRBJ1-5, is as follows: DTGVSQNPRHKITKRGQNVTFRCDPISEHNRLYWYRQTLGQGPEFLTYFQNEAQLEKSRLLSDRFSAERPKGSFSTLEIQRTEQGDSAMYLCASSLKGSQPQHFGDGTRLSIL.